Only a few counts were recorded for the clone carrying this T cell receptor beta chain. The V gene's germline CDR1 is DFQATT and CDR2 SNEGSKA (reference sequence). This CDR3 is 16 amino acids long. V gave up 6 bases and J gave up 4 bases; unmatched junction bases: 9. TCRdb called the RT-PCR reads again in MiXCR, with one record for every CDR3 protein. The data show fewer than 250,000 distinct CDR3 sequences, with around an eighth seen just once and approximately 10% held by the top ten. The source of the sample is a study of patients and donors after allogeneic stem cell transplantation. The V and J genes are TRBV20-1 and TRBJ2-2; TRBD2 matches at 12 bases. The clonotype originates from a human donor who was either an allogeneic HSCT recipient or a stem cell or donor lymphocyte infusion donor (not recorded which). It is not recorded whose cells these are; they may come from a transplant donor. Input material: blood, either unsorted or a sorted T cell fraction (not recorded which). The CDR3 protein is CSAALAGGQGTGELFF. CDR3 DNA: TGCAGTGCGGCTCTAGCGGGGGGGCAGGGCACCGGGGAGCTGTTTTTT.